These T cell receptor beta chains were read from a single sample in a study of blood T cells in healthy people across ages. TCRdb ran MiXCR on the 5' RACE reads and lists one entry per CDR3 protein. Of more than 650,000 distinct CDR3 sequences in the sample, roughly 25% were seen once. The data also belong to a second study, concerning T cells of mothers and their children.

Sequenced input: blood. The receptor set was obtained from a boy between 10 and 17 years old in good health. Both conserved end residues are part of each CDR3. A D gene is named only where the DNA matches it firmly.

V	D	CDR3
TRBV5-1	.	CASSLSRQLDEQYF
TRBV20-1	TRBD1	CSASRNRGRMSVGTQYF
TRBV7-2	TRBD2	CASSLGTSGVDQYF
TRBV2	TRBD2	CASSHLETSGGTDEQFF
TRBV20-1	TRBD1	CSAREGQLNIQYF
TRBV13	.	CASSFRGDPSTQYF
TRBV29-1	TRBD2	CSVIGLAGGGQETQYF
TRBV5-1	.	CASSFYREGYEQFF
TRBV12-3/TRBV12-4	.	CASTPGGNLNIQYF
TRBV20-1	TRBD1	CSAIDRERAEAFF
TRBV6-1	TRBD1	CASSERSGQGKRAFF